Many counts were recorded for the clone carrying this T cell receptor (beta chain). The sample comes from a study of glioma-infiltrating T cells. TCR alpha and beta CDR3 regions were amplified from RNA using iRepertoire nested multiplex PCR. Tissue mRNA or PBMC total RNA, roughly 90-450 ng, went into one-step reverse transcription and amplification. Each CDR3 protein is one row after TCRdb ran MiXCR on the multiplex PCR reads. The sample lists 150,000 to 200,000 distinct CDR3 sequences; over 25% were seen once. Trimming shortened V by 6 bases and J by 3 bases, and 12 bases separated the two germline ends. The CDR3 runs 14 residues.

The TCR originated in a human donor with low-grade glioma or glioblastoma, undergoing nonglioma brain surgery, or in good health (not recorded which). The sequencing input was glioma tissue, nonneoplastic brain tissue, or PBMCs (not recorded which). V is TRBV12-3 or TRBV12-4 and J is TRBJ2-1, with D tentatively TRBD2 (5 bases). CDR3 loop: CASSFTRGYNEQFF. CDR3 DNA: TGTGCCAGCAGCTTCACTCGGGGCTACAATGAGCAGTTCTTC.